This T cell receptor beta chain was recovered during a study of blood T cells in healthy people across ages. This clonotype was counted between two and nine times. The CDR3 covers 11 residues. Germline CDR1 is KGHSH and CDR2 is LQKENI. V was trimmed by 7 bases and J by 6 bases, leaving 9 bases between them. Combining a sample-barcoded 5' primer with a J-beta primer mix, a second PCR ran for about 7 to 11 cycles. Sequencing yielded, for each sample, at least 2.5 million paired-end reads carrying CDR3. TCRdb called the 5' RACE reads again in MiXCR, with one record for every CDR3 protein. In the table there are 700,000 or so distinct CDR3 sequences, about 43% of which are singletons.

Sequencing input: blood. This clonotype originated in a man older than 75 in good health. The chain links TRBV18 to TRBJ2-5; D gene unclear. Here the CDR3 reads CASFDSKTQYF. CDR3 coding DNA: TGTGCCAGCTTCGACTCGAAGACCCAGTACTTC.